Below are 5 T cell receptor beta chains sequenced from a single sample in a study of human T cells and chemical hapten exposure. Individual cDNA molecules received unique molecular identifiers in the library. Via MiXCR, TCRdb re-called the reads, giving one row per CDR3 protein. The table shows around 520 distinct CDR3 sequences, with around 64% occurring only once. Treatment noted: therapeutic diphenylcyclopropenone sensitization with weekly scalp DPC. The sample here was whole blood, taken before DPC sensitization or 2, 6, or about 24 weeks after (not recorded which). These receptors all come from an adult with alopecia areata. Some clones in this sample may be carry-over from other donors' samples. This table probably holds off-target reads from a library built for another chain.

CDR3 sequence reads: CASSQEFQAANEKLFF. DNA of the CDR3: TGCGCCAGCAGCCAAGAGTTTCAGGCGGCTAATGAAAAACTGTTTTTT. The V and J genes are TRBV4-1 and TRBJ1-4; D unresolved. CDR1 is MGHRA and CDR2 is YSYEKL in the germline V gene. This CDR3 is built from 16 residues. V lost 0 bases and J 3 bases, leaving 11 bases between the germline ends.

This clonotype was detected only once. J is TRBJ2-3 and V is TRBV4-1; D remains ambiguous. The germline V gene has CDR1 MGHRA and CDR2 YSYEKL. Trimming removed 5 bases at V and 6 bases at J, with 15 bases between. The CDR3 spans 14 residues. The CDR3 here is CASSEGFPGDTQYF. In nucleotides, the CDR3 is TGCGCCAGCAGCGAAGGTTTTCCAGGCGATACGCAGTATTTT.

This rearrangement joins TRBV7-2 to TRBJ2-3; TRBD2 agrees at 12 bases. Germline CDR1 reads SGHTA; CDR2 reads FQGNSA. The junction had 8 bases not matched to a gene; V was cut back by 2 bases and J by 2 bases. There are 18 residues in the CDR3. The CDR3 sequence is CASSLRASGGGTTDTQYF. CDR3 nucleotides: TGTGCCAGCAGCTTAAGGGCTAGCGGGGGGGGGACCACAGATACGCAGTATTTT.

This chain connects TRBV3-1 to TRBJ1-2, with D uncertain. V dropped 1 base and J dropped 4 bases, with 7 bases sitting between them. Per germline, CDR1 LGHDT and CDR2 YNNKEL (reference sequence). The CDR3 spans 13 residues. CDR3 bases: TGTGCCAGCAGCCAAGGCGTCGGCTATGGCTACACCTTC. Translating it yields CASSQGVGYGYTF.

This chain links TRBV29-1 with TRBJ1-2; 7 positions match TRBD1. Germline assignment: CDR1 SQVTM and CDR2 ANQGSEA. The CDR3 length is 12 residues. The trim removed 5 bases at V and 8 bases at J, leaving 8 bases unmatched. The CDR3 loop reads CSVTATGEGYTF. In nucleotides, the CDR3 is TGCAGCGTTACGGCTACAGGGGAGGGCTACACCTTC.